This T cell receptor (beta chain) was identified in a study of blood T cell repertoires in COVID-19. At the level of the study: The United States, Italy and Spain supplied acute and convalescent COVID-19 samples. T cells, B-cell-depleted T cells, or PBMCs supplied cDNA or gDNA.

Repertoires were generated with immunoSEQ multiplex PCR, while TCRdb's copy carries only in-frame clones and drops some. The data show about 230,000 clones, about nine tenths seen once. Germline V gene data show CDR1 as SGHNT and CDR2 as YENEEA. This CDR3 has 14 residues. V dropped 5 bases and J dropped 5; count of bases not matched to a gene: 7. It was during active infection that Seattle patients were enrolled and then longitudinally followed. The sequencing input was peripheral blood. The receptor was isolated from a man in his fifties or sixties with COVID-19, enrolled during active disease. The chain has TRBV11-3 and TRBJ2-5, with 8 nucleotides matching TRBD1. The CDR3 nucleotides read TGTGCCAGCAGCACAGGACAGGGTGGTGAGACCCAGTACTTC. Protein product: CASSTGQGGETQYF. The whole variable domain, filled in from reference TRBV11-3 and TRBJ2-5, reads EAGVVQSPRYKIIEKKQPVAFWCNPISGHNTLYWYLQNLGQGPELLIRYENEEAVDDSQLPKDRFSAERLKGVDSTLKIQPAELGDSAVYLCASSTGQGGETQYFGPGTRLLVL.